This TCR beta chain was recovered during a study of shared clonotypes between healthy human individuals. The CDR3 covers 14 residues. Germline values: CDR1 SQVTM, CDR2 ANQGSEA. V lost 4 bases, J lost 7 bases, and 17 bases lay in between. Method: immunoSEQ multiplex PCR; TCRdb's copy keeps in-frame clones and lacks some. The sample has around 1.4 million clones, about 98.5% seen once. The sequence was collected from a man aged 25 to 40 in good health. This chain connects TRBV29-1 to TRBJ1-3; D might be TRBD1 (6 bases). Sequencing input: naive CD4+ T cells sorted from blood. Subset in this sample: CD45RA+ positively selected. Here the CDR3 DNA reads TGCAGCGTTGTCGGGACATCTTCACTGAACACCATATATTTT. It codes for CSVVGTSSLNTIYF.